At least ten counts were recorded for the clone carrying this TCR beta chain. The antigen is not known. With 6 bases clipped from V and 3 bases from J, the junction kept 3 bases outside the gene matches. This CDR3 has 14 amino acids. The V gene's germline CDR1 is MNHNS and CDR2 SASEGT. One entry per CDR3 protein, called by TCRdb with MiXCR from the 5' RACE reads. This sample has about 57,000 distinct CDR3 sequences, with 7.4% found just once. The entry originates in a study of T cells after yellow fever vaccination. Whole-study results and caveats: Shared CD4/CD8 clonotypes were a small share, likely from convergent recombination. There was a possibility that FACS-sorted repertoires contained abundant clonotypes contaminating from the bulk population.

The rearrangement links TRBV6-1 to TRBJ2-5; 11 nucleotides agree with TRBD1. The clonotype was recovered from a man aged 30-40 years who received the YFV17D yellow fever vaccine. Sample: CD8+ T cells sorted from PBMCs, taken 15 days after the yellow fever booster vaccination. The CDR3 nucleotides read TGTGCCAGCAGCAGGACAGGGGGCGAAGAGACCCAGTACTTC. As protein: CASSRTGGEETQYF.